The 20 T cell receptor beta chains given below trace back to one sample, sequenced in a study of Ad26.COV2.S vaccination and SARS-CoV-2 variants (dated by TCRdb to about 2021). Per the publication, the treatment or condition label means: 19 received Ad26.COV2.S at low or high dose, single or two shots; five or six received placebo; per-sample allocation not given. For vaccine and placebo recipients, the sequenced repertoires came from samples collected on day 63 after the first injection. Library preparation was by the immunoSEQ multiplex PCR assay. TCRdb provides this immuneACCESS table in a form limited to in-frame rearrangements. Some clones are lacking; in checked studies, under half of them reflect an unresolved V gene, and why the rest are absent is not known. This sample lists about 430,000 clones; 90% were detected once. Roughly an eighth of the sample goes to the ten largest clones. The sequencing here drew on peripheral blood, taken in a trial of Ad26.COV2.S vaccine versus placebo. These receptors all stem from a person between 18 and 65 years old who received the Ad26.COV2.S COVID-19 vaccine or a placebo.

Here the CDR3 DNA reads TGTGCCAGCAGTTTCGCGACAGGGGGAATTATTGTCGAGCAGTACTTC. It encodes CASSFATGGIIVEQYF. This sequence joins TRBV28 and TRBJ2-7, with 9 bases aligning to TRBD1. CDR1 MDHEN and CDR2 SYDVKM come from the germline V gene. J gave up 6 bases and V 3 bases, and 12 bases lay outside the gene matches. This CDR3 has 16 residues.

The chain employs TRBV18 and TRBJ2-5; no firm D call. CDR1 and CDR2 from the germline V gene are KGHSH and LQKENI. This CDR3 region has 14 residues. The V end was cut by 0 bases, the J end by 1 base, with 6 bases between. The CDR3 is CASSPPSSQETQYF. CDR3 nucleotides: TGTGCCAGCTCACCACCTTCATCCCAAGAGACCCAGTACTTC.

This CDR3 reads CASSLGGLQETQYF. DNA of the CDR3: TGTGCCAGCAGCTTAGGGGGGCTTCAAGAGACCCAGTACTTC. This rearrangement joins TRBV7-8 to TRBJ2-5, with D tentatively TRBD1 (6 bases). The germline gives CDR1 SGHVS, CDR2 FQNEAQ. The V gene lost 1 base and the J gene lost 2 bases, with 8 bases spanning the gap. This CDR3 region has 14 residues.

V is TRBV5-1 and J is TRBJ2-7, with 8 bases identical to TRBD1. In germline, CDR1 is SGHRS, CDR2 YFSETQ. V lost 5 bases and J lost 3; bases outside the gene matches: 4. The CDR3 contains 13 residues. CDR3 in DNA: TGCGCCAGCAGTTCCACAGGGGGCTACGAGCAGTACTTC. Translating gives CASSSTGGYEQYF. Together with reference TRBV5-1 and TRBJ2-7, the CDR3 gives the full variable domain: KAGVTQTPRYLIKTRGQQVTLSCSPISGHRSVSWYQQTPGQGLQFLFEYFSETQRNKGNFPGRFSGRQFSNSRSEMNVSTLELGDSALYLCASSSTGGYEQYFGPGTRLTVT.

This clone was recorded only once. J is TRBJ2-1 and V is TRBV7-9, with 7 bases that match TRBD2. The CDR3 is 14 amino acids. CDR1 SEHNR and CDR2 FQNEAQ come from the germline V gene (reference sequence). With 3 bases clipped from V and 2 bases from J, the junction kept 1 base outside the gene matches. The CDR3 DNA is TGTGCCAGCAGCTTTAGCGGGCCCTACAATGAGCAGTTCTTC. Residues: CASSFSGPYNEQFF.

The gene calls are TRBV5-4 and TRBJ1-1, with 11 nucleotides matching TRBD1. The germline gives CDR1 SGHNT, CDR2 YYREEE (reference sequence). The CDR3 extends over 15 amino acids. V dropped 4 bases and J dropped 0; count of bases not matched to a gene: 2. CDR3 bases: TGTGCCAGCAGCAGGGACAGGGGGTTGAACACTGAAGCTTTCTTT. Protein sequence: CASSRDRGLNTEAFF.

Points on this clone: Other DNA sequences from this sample encode an identical CDR3 as well. The chain carries TRBV12-3 or TRBV12-4 and TRBJ2-2; no reliable D call. CDR3 length: 12 amino acids. The ends were cut back, 6 bases at V and 1 base at J, with 3 bases in the middle. The CDR3 nucleotides are TGTGCCAGCAGCCGGAACACCGGGGAGCTGTTTTTT. It translates to CASSRNTGELFF.

Here the CDR3 DNA reads TGTGCCAGCAGTTACGGTGCGGGAGGGCCCGAGCAGTACTTC. This translates into CASSYGAGGPEQYF. This chain uses TRBV6-2 or TRBV6-3 with TRBJ2-7, with TRBD2 matching 9 bases. The germline V gene encodes CDR1 MNHEY and CDR2 SVGEGT. The CDR3 sequence is 14 residues long. V shed 2 bases, J shed 6 bases, and the junction held 5 bases outside the gene matches.

The chain joins TRBV9 to TRBJ2-2; 9 bases are shared with TRBD1. CDR1 SGDLS and CDR2 YYNGEE come from the germline V gene. The V segment lost 3 bases and the J segment 6 bases; nucleotides outside the gene matches: 9. The CDR3 has 16 amino acids. CDR3 DNA: TGTGCCAGCAGCGCGAGGGGACAGGGTGCGGCCGGGGAGCTGTTTTTT. This gives the protein CASSARGQGAAGELFF.

This chain connects TRBV6-6 to TRBJ1-1, with D tentatively TRBD1 (6 bases). Germline CDR1 reads MNHNY; CDR2 reads SVGAGI (reference sequence). Between the trimmed V and J ends, which lost 6 bases and 8 bases, there was a span of 19 bases. The length of the CDR3 is 14 residues. The CDR3 loop is CASSPTFRTAEAFF. In DNA form, the CDR3 reads TGTGCCAGCAGCCCTACCTTTAGGACAGCCGAAGCTTTCTTT.

The chain links TRBV7-9 to TRBJ1-2, with D uncertain. Trimming took off 3 bases at V and 1 base at J, with 12 bases between the two ends. Germline assignment: CDR1 SEHNR and CDR2 FQNEAQ (reference sequence). The CDR3 covers 15 residues. The CDR3 reads CASSFFLGNNYGYTF. The CDR3 nucleotides read TGTGCCAGCAGCTTCTTCTTAGGGAATAACTATGGCTACACCTTC.

V gene TRBV30 combines with J gene TRBJ1-6; no clear D. V lost 1 base to trimming and J lost 0 bases, with 4 bases between them. The germline CDR1 and CDR2 sequences are GTSNPN and SVGIG (reference sequence). The CDR3 spans 14 residues. The CDR3 DNA follows: TGTGCCTGGAGTGGGAGCTCCTATAATTCACCCCTCCACTTT. Translation: CAWSGSSYNSPLHF.

On this clone itself: This specimen includes other DNA sequences encoding the same CDR3. This rearrangement joins TRBV3-1 (or the pseudogene TRBV3-2) to TRBJ2-7, with a weak D call TRBD1 (6 bases). This CDR3 spans 13 amino acids. Germline loops: CDR1 LGHDT, CDR2 YNNKEL (reference sequence). Trimming cost V 0 bases and J 3 bases, with 6 bases left between them. The CDR3 DNA is TGTGCCAGCAGCCAAGAAGGGGGCTACGAGCAGTACTTC. Residues: CASSQEGGYEQYF.

The count of this clone is one. J is TRBJ1-5 and V is TRBV19, with a weak D call TRBD1 (6 bases). The CDR3 totals 15 residues. V lost 5 bases and J 5 bases, leaving 16 bases between the germline ends. Germline values: CDR1 LNHDA, CDR2 SQIVND (reference sequence). Written as DNA, the CDR3 is TGTGCCAGTAGTCGTCTGGGACAAATTGATCAGCCCCAGCATTTT. Translated, it gives CASSRLGQIDQPQHF.

The chain combines TRBV28 with TRBJ1-3, with D maybe TRBD1 (5 bases). With 5 bases removed from V and 3 bases from J, the gap between germline ends came to 11 bases. Germline CDR1 reads MDHEN; CDR2 reads SYDVKM. This CDR3 comprises 14 residues. The CDR3 reads CASSPLGDGNTIYF. The DNA for the CDR3 is TGTGCCAGCAGTCCTTTAGGGGATGGAAACACCATATATTTT.

This sequence joins TRBV24-1 and TRBJ2-3, with unresolved D. The germline gives CDR1 KGHDR, CDR2 SFDVKD. The CDR3 covers 14 residues. With 12 bases removed from V and 0 bases from J, the gap between germline ends came to 15 bases. The CDR3 bases are TGTGCCGTCGATCGTGGGGATAGCACAGATACGCAGTATTTT. The encoded protein is CAVDRGDSTDTQYF.

J is TRBJ2-5 and V is TRBV7-8; D ambiguous. The germline gives CDR1 SGHVS, CDR2 FQNEAQ. V was shortened by 6 bases and J by 1 base, with 9 bases between the two germline ends. CDR3 length: 13 amino acids. The CDR3 nucleotides read TGTGCCAGCAGAGAGCCGATCCAAGAGACCCAGTACTTC. Its protein is CASREPIQETQYF.

This clone was recorded once. J is TRBJ2-1 and V is TRBV18; D ambiguous. The germline V gene encodes CDR1 KGHSH and CDR2 LQKENI. The CDR3 spans 17 residues. Trimming shortened V by 0 bases and J by 4 bases, and 16 bases separated the two germline ends. In DNA, the CDR3 is TGTGCCAGCTCACCACCACTAACTGCAACAGATTACAATGAGCAGTTCTTC. This encodes CASSPPLTATDYNEQFF.

The chain has TRBV9 and TRBJ2-6; D gene uncertain. From germline, CDR1 is SGDLS and CDR2 YYNGEE. With 3 bases removed from V and 1 base from J, the gap between germline ends came to 8 bases. The CDR3 consists of 15 residues. The CDR3 spells CASSAIGSGANVLTF. Here the CDR3 DNA reads TGTGCCAGCAGCGCCATAGGATCTGGGGCCAACGTCCTGACTTTC.

This chain connects TRBV7-6 to TRBJ2-7; D is tentatively TRBD1 or TRBD2 (6 bases each). The CDR3 has 17 amino acids. With 1 base removed from V and 4 bases from J, the gap between germline ends came to 20 bases. CDR1 and CDR2 (germline): SGHVS, FNYEAQ. The CDR3 loop is CASSLDKGDSQSYEQYF. CDR3 bases: TGTGCCAGCAGCTTAGACAAGGGGGACTCACAATCTTACGAGCAGTACTTC.